Here is one T cell receptor (beta chain) with its context. The sample belongs to a study of blood T cell repertoires in COVID-19. Study background: Some COVID-19 samples were acute and others convalescent; all came from the United States, Italy and Spain. In each case, the material was cDNA or gDNA derived from T cells, B-cell-depleted T cells, or PBMCs.

In the source study's methods: Amplification with reference gene primers provided the estimates of nucleated cell counts. Method: immunoSEQ multiplex PCR; TCRdb's copy keeps in-frame clones and lacks some. V and J calls and clone size are copied from that table; D and trimming were computed from the DNA. The data show 35,000 to 55,000 clones, 70% to 85% seen once. This CDR3 has 16 residues. CDR1 and CDR2 (germline): MNHNS, SASEGT. With 0 bases clipped from V and 3 bases from J, the junction kept 6 bases outside the gene matches. The sequence came from a human donor in a cohort sampled during active COVID-19. The sequenced sample was peripheral blood. The gene calls are TRBV6-1 and TRBJ2-3; 7 positions match TRBD1. CDR3 DNA sequence: TGTGCCAGCAGTGAAGCCAAGGGGGCGAGGACAGATACGCAGTATTTT. Translating gives CASSEAKGARTDTQYF.